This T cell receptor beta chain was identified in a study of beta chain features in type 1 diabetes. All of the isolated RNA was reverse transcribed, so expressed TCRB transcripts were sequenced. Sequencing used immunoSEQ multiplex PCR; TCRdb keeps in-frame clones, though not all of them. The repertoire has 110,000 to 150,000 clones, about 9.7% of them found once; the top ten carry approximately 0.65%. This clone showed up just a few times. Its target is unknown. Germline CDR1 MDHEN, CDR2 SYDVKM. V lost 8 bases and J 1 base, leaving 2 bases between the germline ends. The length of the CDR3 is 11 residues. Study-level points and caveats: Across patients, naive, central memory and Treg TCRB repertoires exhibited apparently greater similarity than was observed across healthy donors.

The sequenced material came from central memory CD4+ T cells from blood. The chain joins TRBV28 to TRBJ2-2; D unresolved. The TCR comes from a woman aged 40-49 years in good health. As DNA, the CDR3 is TGTGCCAGCCAGAACACCGGGGAGCTGTTTTTT. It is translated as CASQNTGELFF.